This TCR beta chain is drawn from a study of blood T cells in healthy people across ages. Findings and limits, study-wide: Observed TCR beta diversity showed a strong correlation with the percentage of naive T cells as measured by flow cytometry.

Comments on this clonotype: Antigen unknown.

This CDR3 contains 15 residues. Trimming at V came to 0 bases and at J to 0 bases, leaving 2 bases not matched to a gene. Donation came from healthy Caucasian individuals in Russia who were aged roughly 6 to 100. With a J-beta primer mix and a sample-barcoded 5' primer, a second PCR ran 7 to 11 cycles. A tag from a template-switch adaptor with 12 random nucleotides marked each cDNA molecule. One entry per CDR3 protein, called by TCRdb with MiXCR from the 5' RACE reads. The sample holds some 1,500,000 distinct CDR3 sequences; around 40% are singletons and the top ten take under 5%. Sequenced input: blood. The receptor was isolated from a woman aged 18 to 35 in good health. The chain joins TRBV12-3 or TRBV12-4 to TRBJ2-7; 7 bases fit TRBD1. The CDR3 nucleotides read TGTGCCAGCAGTTTAGCGTGGACAGGCTCCTACGAGCAGTACTTC. Translated: CASSLAWTGSYEQYF.